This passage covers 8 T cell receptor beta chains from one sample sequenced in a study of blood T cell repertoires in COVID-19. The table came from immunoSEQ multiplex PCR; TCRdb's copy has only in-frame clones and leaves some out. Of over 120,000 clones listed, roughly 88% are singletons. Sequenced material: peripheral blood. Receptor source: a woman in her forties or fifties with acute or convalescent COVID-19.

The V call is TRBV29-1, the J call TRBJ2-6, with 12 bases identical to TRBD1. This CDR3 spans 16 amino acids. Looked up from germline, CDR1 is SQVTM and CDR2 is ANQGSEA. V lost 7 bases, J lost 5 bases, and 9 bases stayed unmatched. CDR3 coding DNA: TGCAGCGCGGGAGGGACAGGGGGCCACTGGGCCAACGTCCTGACTTTC. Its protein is CSAGGTGGHWANVLTF.

CDR3 region: CASSSSGTGSNEQFF. In nucleotides, the CDR3 is TGTGCCAGCAGCTCATCCGGGACAGGGTCCAATGAGCAGTTCTTC. V gene TRBV7-9 combines with J gene TRBJ2-1; the match to TRBD1 covers 9 bases. The germline gives CDR1 SEHNR, CDR2 FQNEAQ (reference sequence). The CDR3 loop spans 15 amino acids. J was trimmed by 6 bases and V by 4 bases; bases with no gene match: 7. Supplemented by reference TRBV7-9 and TRBJ2-1, the full variable domain reads DTGVSQNPRHKITKRGQNVTFRCDPISEHNRLYWYRQTLGQGPEFLTYFQNEAQLEKSRLLSDRFSAERPKGSFSTLEIQRTEQGDSAMYLCASSSSGTGSNEQFFGPGTRLTVL.

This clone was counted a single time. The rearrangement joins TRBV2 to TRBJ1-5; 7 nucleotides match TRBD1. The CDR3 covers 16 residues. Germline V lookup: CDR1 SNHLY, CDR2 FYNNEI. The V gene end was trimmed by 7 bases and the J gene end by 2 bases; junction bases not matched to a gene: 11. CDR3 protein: CASKGDEGARNQPQHF. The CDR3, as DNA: TGTGCCAGCAAAGGTGACGAGGGGGCTCGCAATCAGCCCCAGCATTTT.

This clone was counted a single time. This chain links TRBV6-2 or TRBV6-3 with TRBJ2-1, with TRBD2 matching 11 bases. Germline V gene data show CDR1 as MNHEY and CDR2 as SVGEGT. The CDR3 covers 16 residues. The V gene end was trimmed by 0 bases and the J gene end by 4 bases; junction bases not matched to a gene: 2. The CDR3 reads CASSYSGTSGYNEQFF. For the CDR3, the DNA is TGTGCCAGCAGTTACTCCGGGACTAGCGGATACAATGAGCAGTTCTTC.

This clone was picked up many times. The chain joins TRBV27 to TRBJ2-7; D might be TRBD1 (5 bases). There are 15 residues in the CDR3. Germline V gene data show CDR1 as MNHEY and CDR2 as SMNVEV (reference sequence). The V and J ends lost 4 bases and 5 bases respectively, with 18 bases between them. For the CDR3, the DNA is TGTGCCAGCAGTTACGGACACCCTCTCTACGACGAGCAGTACTTC. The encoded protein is CASSYGHPLYDEQYF.

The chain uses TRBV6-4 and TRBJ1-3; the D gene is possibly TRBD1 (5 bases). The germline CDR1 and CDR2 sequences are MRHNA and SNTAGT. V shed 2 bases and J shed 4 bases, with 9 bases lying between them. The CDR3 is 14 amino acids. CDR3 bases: TGTGCCAGCAGTGACGGGGGGGGAGGAAACACCATATATTTT. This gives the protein CASSDGGGGNTIYF.

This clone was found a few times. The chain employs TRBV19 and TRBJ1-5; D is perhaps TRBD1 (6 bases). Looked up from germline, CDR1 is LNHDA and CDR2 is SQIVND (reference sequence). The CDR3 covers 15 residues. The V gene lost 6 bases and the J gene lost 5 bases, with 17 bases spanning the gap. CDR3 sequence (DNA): TGTGCCAGTAGAAGGGACACCGGGGGGTATCAGCCCCAGCATTTT. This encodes CASRRDTGGYQPQHF.

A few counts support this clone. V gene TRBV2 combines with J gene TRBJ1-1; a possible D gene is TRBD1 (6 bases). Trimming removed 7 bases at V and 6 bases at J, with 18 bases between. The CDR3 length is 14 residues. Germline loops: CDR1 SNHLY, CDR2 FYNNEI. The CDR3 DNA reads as TGTGCCAGCACCCGACGTGGGGGGGCCGCTGAAGCTTTCTTT. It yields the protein CASTRRGGAAEAFF.